A selection of T cell receptor beta chains follows, all from one sample in a study of blood T cell repertoires in COVID-19. Sequenced by immunoSEQ multiplex PCR; TCRdb stores in-frame clones only, minus some. The table shows about 160,000 clones, with roughly 81% occurring only once. The sample taken for sequencing was peripheral blood. These receptors were obtained from a woman aged 45-59 years with COVID-19, enrolled during active disease. The CDR3 runs from the conserved cysteine through the conserved F or W. A D gene is named only where the DNA matches it firmly. The size field is filled for only some rows; it gives once, few, many or a size class.

-	TRBV18	-	TRBJ2-3	CASSPPVQGTQYF	TGTGCCAGCTCACCACCGGTACAGGGTACGCAGTATTTT
TRBD2	TRBV11-2	-	TRBJ2-3	CASSLGGGGTDTQYF	TGTGCCAGCAGCTTAGGCGGGGGGGGTACAGATACGCAGTATTTT
-	TRBV10-3	-	TRBJ2-7	CAISEYDFGGRTYEQYF	TGTGCCATCAGTGAGTACGACTTTGGGGGGAGAACCTACGAGCAGTACTTC
-	TRBV28	-	TRBJ2-7	CASGILSYEQYF	TGTGCCTCGGGAATACTCTCCTACGAGCAGTACTTC
-	TRBV19	-	TRBJ2-3	CASSGSGSTDTQYF	TGTGCCAGTAGTGGGTCAGGGAGCACAGATACGCAGTATTTT
-	TRBV2	-	TRBJ2-2	CASSDGGELFF	TGTGCCAGCAGTGACGGCGGGGAGCTGTTTTTT
-	TRBV6-5	-	TRBJ1-5	CASRDTNQPQHF	TGTGCCAGCAGGGACACCAATCAGCCCCAGCATTTT
-	TRBV7-6	-	TRBJ1-1	CASSLTQNMNTEAFF	TGTGCCAGCAGCTTAACGCAGAATATGAACACTGAAGCTTTCTTT
-	TRBV6-2/TRBV6-3	-	TRBJ2-7	CASSQINEVSGEQYF	TGTGCCAGCAGCCAGATTAATGAGGTTTCGGGCGAGCAGTACTTC
-	TRBV5-1	-	TRBJ1-2	CASSLEGGQLDYGYTF	TGCGCCAGCAGCTTGGAAGGTGGCCAGCTAGACTATGGCTACACCTTC
TRBD1	TRBV4-1	-	TRBJ1-1	CASRPLQGPYTEAFF	TGCGCCAGCAGACCCCTACAGGGGCCTTACACTGAAGCTTTCTTT
TRBD1	TRBV3-1/TRBV3-2	-	TRBJ1-1	CASKQGGSGTEAFF	TGTGCCAGCAAACAGGGGGGGTCGGGCACTGAAGCTTTCTTT
-	TRBV4-1	-	TRBJ2-1	CASSQDSNEQFF	TGCGCCAGCAGCCAAGATTCAAATGAGCAGTTCTTC
-	TRBV2	few	TRBJ1-4	CASRLVAAQGELFF	TGTGCCAGCAGATTGGTTGCCGCTCAAGGAGAACTGTTTTTT
-	TRBV3-1/TRBV3-2	-	TRBJ1-1	CASSQQQWVSQNTEAFF	TGTGCCAGCAGCCAACAACAGTGGGTCAGCCAGAACACTGAAGCTTTCTTT
-	TRBV5-1	few	TRBJ1-4	CASSPDGGNEKLFF	TGCGCCAGCAGCCCGGACGGGGGTAATGAAAAACTGTTTTTT
TRBD1	TRBV14	-	TRBJ1-1	CASSQAGTGALRAFF	TGTGCCAGCAGCCAAGCCGGGACAGGGGCCCTACGGGCTTTCTTT
-	TRBV15	-	TRBJ1-4	CATSRGRASNEKLFF	TGTGCCACCAGCAGAGGCAGGGCGTCTAATGAAAAACTGTTTTTT
-	TRBV4-3	-	TRBJ1-2	CASKGRGGADYGYTF	TGCGCCAGCAAGGGGCGGGGGGGCGCCGACTATGGCTACACCTTC
TRBD1	TRBV5-1	-	TRBJ1-4	CASKPGGTGDEKLFF	TGCGCCAGCAAGCCAGGCGGGACAGGGGATGAAAAACTGTTTTTT
TRBD1	TRBV27	-	TRBJ1-1	CASSWDRSNTEAFF	TGTGCCAGCAGCTGGGACAGATCGAACACTGAAGCTTTCTTT
TRBD1	TRBV19	-	TRBJ2-7	CASSPRPGTGDNEQYF	TGTGCCAGTAGCCCCCGACCCGGGACAGGGGACAACGAGCAGTACTTC
-	TRBV12-3/TRBV12-4	few	TRBJ1-1	CASSTANTEAFF	TGTGCCAGCAGTACAGCGAACACTGAAGCTTTCTTT
-	TRBV16	once	TRBJ1-2	CASSQGGVDGYTF	TGTGCCAGCAGCCAGGGAGGGGTCGATGGCTACACCTTC
TRBD1	TRBV7-2	-	TRBJ2-5	CASSLDRVQETQYF	TGTGCCAGCAGCCTAGACAGGGTCCAAGAGACCCAGTACTTC
-	TRBV30	-	TRBJ2-7	CAWEDRLHEQYF	TGTGCCTGGGAAGACAGGTTGCACGAGCAGTACTTC
TRBD2	TRBV7-2	-	TRBJ2-3	CASSQAGGLVYTQYF	TGTGCCAGCAGCCAAGCGGGGGGCCTTGTGTATACGCAGTATTTT
TRBD2	TRBV7-2	-	TRBJ2-5	CASMPAGGGETQYF	TGTGCCAGCATGCCAGCGGGGGGAGGTGAGACCCAGTACTTC
TRBD1	TRBV4-3	-	TRBJ2-1	CASSQDYGDRVNEQFF	TGCGCCAGCAGCCAAGATTATGGGGACAGGGTGAATGAGCAGTTCTTC
-	TRBV6-6	-	TRBJ2-3	CASSYVGQGPTDTQYF	TGTGCCAGCAGTTACGTAGGGCAGGGTCCCACAGATACGCAGTATTTT
-	TRBV3-1/TRBV3-2	-	TRBJ2-6	CASSLRSGANVLTF	TGTGCCAGCAGCCTGAGATCTGGGGCCAACGTCCTGACTTTC
-	TRBV5-4	-	TRBJ1-2	CASSSRAGNNYGYTF	TGTGCCAGCAGCTCTAGAGCGGGCAATAACTATGGCTACACCTTC
TRBD2	TRBV6-6	-	TRBJ2-3	CASSPLGKALSGGTQYF	TGTGCCAGCAGTCCTTTGGGGAAAGCGCTTAGCGGGGGAACGCAGTATTTT
-	TRBV12-3/TRBV12-4	-	TRBJ2-3	CASSFPSSNTQYF	TGTGCCAGCAGTTTCCCTAGTTCGAATACGCAGTATTTT
TRBD2	TRBV5-1	-	TRBJ2-2	CASSQLPTGTSGRGTGELFF	TGCGCCAGCAGCCAACTGCCGACCGGGACTAGCGGGCGGGGCACCGGGGAGCTGTTTTTT
TRBD2	TRBV11-3	-	TRBJ2-7	CASSLSGGVFYEQYF	TGTGCCAGCAGCTTATCCGGGGGGGTCTTCTACGAGCAGTACTTC
TRBD1	TRBV7-2	once	TRBJ1-2	CASSLAGRGYGYTF	TGTGCCAGCAGCTTAGCGGGCAGGGGGTATGGCTACACCTTC
-	TRBV6-5	-	TRBJ2-3	CASSYSGLLTDTQYF	TGTGCCAGCAGTTACTCGGGACTGTTAACAGATACGCAGTATTTT
TRBD1	TRBV7-6	once	TRBJ2-7	CASSQGQGAREQYF	TGTGCCAGCAGCCAAGGACAGGGGGCGAGGGAGCAGTACTTC
TRBD2	TRBV12-5	-	TRBJ2-3	CASGLGLAGGPPDTQYF	TGTGCTAGTGGTTTGGGACTAGCGGGGGGGCCTCCAGATACGCAGTATTTT
TRBD2	TRBV7-3	-	TRBJ2-1	CASSSLAGVSNEQFF	TGTGCCAGCAGCTCGCTAGCGGGGGTCAGTAATGAGCAGTTCTTC
TRBD2	TRBV29-1	-	TRBJ2-1	CSGEGAGGFNNEQFF	TGCAGCGGTGAAGGGGCGGGGGGGTTCAACAATGAGCAGTTCTTC
-	TRBV5-1	-	TRBJ2-7	CASSLVQDLEQYF	TGCGCCAGCAGCTTGGTACAGGATCTCGAGCAGTACTTC